Listed here are 30 T cell receptor beta chains from one sample, sequenced in a study of metastatic and nonmetastatic thyroid tumors. All patients were untreated before thyroid surgery. Using MiXCR, TCRdb reanalyzed the PCR reads. Among over 25,000 clones listed, more than 10% were seen once. The sample taken for sequencing was blood. Source of these receptors: a female donor with papillary thyroid cancer or a benign thyroid nodule (not recorded which). Some clones in this sample may be carry-over from other donors' samples.

This clone was found many times. V is TRBV9 and J is TRBJ1-5; D is undetermined. The V end was cut by 0 bases, the J end by 6 bases, with 16 bases between. This CDR3 comprises 16 residues. Germline CDR1 SGDLS, CDR2 YYNGEE. The CDR3 is CASSVAKGSGIQPQHF. For the CDR3, the DNA is TGTGCCAGCAGCGTAGCTAAGGGATCGGGCATTCAGCCCCAGCATTTT.

This clone was detected only a few times. The rearrangement uses TRBV6-5 and TRBJ1-6; D not resolved. V lost 2 bases and J lost 2, with 7 bases in between. In germline, CDR1 is MNHEY, CDR2 SVGAGI. This CDR3 comprises 15 residues. CDR3 in amino acids: CASSYGGTYNSPLHF. CDR3 DNA sequence: TGTGCCAGCAGTTACGGCGGCACCTATAATTCACCCCTCCACTTT.

The table lists this clone with many counts. The CDR3 loop is CASSFSGSGETQYF. As DNA, the CDR3 is TGTGCCAGCAGTTTCAGCGGGAGCGGGGAGACCCAGTACTTC. The chain carries TRBV28 and TRBJ2-5, with 8 bases aligning to TRBD2. This CDR3 is 14 amino acids long. The ends lost 3 bases at V and 5 bases at J; junction bases unmatched: 5. Germline CDR1 and CDR2: MDHEN and SYDVKM.

This clone was detected ten times or more. V is TRBV25-1 and J is TRBJ2-1; D unresolved. Germline CDR1 MGHDK, CDR2 SYGVNS. V was trimmed by 0 bases and J by 0 bases, leaving 12 bases between them. The CDR3 runs 17 residues. The CDR3: CASSEYPGPHSYNEQFF. In DNA form, the CDR3 reads TGTGCCAGCAGTGAATACCCAGGACCTCACTCCTACAATGAGCAGTTCTTC. Filled out from reference TRBV25-1 and TRBJ2-1, the complete variable domain reads EADIYQTPRYLVIGTGKKITLECSQTMGHDKMYWYQQDPGMELHLIHYSYGVNSTEKGDLSSESTVSRIRTEHFPLTLESARPSHTSQYLCASSEYPGPHSYNEQFFGPGTRLTVL.

This clone appeared many times. The rearrangement uses TRBV29-1 and TRBJ1-1; a weak D match, TRBD1 (6 bases). This CDR3 has 14 residues. V gave up 2 bases and J gave up 3 bases, with 13 bases separating them. Germline V gene data show CDR1 as SQVTM and CDR2 as ANQGSEA. CDR3 coding DNA: TGCAGCGTTGAAAGGCAGGGGAGGGACACTGAAGCTTTCTTT. Protein: CSVERQGRDTEAFF.

This clone was seen a few times. This clone may be a read error of a much larger clone one base away. The rearrangement links TRBV29-1 to TRBJ1-3; unclear D gene. This CDR3 spans 14 amino acids. Germline lookup yields CDR1 SQVTM and CDR2 ANQGSEA. The DNA of the CDR3 is TGCATCGTTCATATAATTAGCTCTGGAAACACCATATATTTT. Translated: CIVHIISSGNTIYF.

The CDR3 sequence is CASSRGQGSYNSPLHF. DNA of the CDR3: TGTGCCAGCAGTCGAGGACAGGGCTCCTATAATTCACCCCTCCACTTT. The rearrangement joins TRBV11-3 to TRBJ1-6; 8 nucleotides line up with TRBD1. The V segment lost 6 bases and the J segment 0 bases; nucleotides outside the gene matches: 4. The CDR3 runs to 16 residues. Germline values: CDR1 SGHNT, CDR2 YENEEA.

This clone was found many times. The rearrangement links TRBV6-2 or TRBV6-3 to TRBJ1-5, with D possibly being TRBD1 (5 bases). Germline CDR1 MNHEY, CDR2 SVGEGT. V lost 8 bases and J 0 bases, leaving 11 bases between the germline ends. The CDR3 covers 14 residues. CDR3 residues: CASGTEYSNQPQHF. The CDR3, as DNA: TGTGCCAGCGGGACCGAATATAGCAATCAGCCCCAGCATTTT.

This clone was recorded once. The rearrangement links TRBV7-6 to TRBJ2-1; 7 bases align to TRBD2. Germline lookup yields CDR1 SGHVS and CDR2 FNYEAQ. The CDR3 contains 17 residues. Trimming removed 4 bases from V and 6 bases from J; junction bases left unmatched: 15. The chain's CDR3 is CASSSGPTSVSGNEQFF. CDR3 DNA: TGTGCCAGCAGCTCAGGCCCAACTAGCGTGAGTGGCAATGAGCAGTTCTTC.

This clone was recorded many times. V and J are TRBV19 and TRBJ2-1; D unresolved. V lost 3 bases, J lost 0 bases, and 9 bases lay in between. The germline gives CDR1 LNHDA, CDR2 SQIVND (reference sequence). This CDR3 contains 15 residues. In nucleotides, the CDR3 is TGTGCCAGTAGTATGGGCAGCCACTCCTACAATGAGCAGTTCTTC. It encodes CASSMGSHSYNEQFF.

At least ten counts were recorded for this clone. This chain joins TRBV10-2 and TRBJ2-7; weak D call: TRBD1 (7 bases). V lost 6 bases and J 3 bases, leaving 15 bases between the germline ends. The CDR3 runs to 14 residues. Germline V gives CDR1 WSHSY, CDR2 SAAADI. CDR3 sequence (DNA): TGCGCCAGCAGCGCCGGGGGACAGAACTACGAGCAGTACTTC. As protein: CASSAGGQNYEQYF.

By its share, this clone is medium-sized. The J gene is TRBJ1-2, the V gene TRBV6-1, with 7 bases aligning to TRBD1. Germline assignment: CDR1 MNHNS and CDR2 SASEGT. The CDR3 sequence is 13 residues long. V lost 9 bases, J lost 4 bases, and 8 bases stayed unmatched. CDR3 nucleotides: TGTGCCAGTTGGGACAGATCGCGCTATGGCTACACCTTC. This gives the protein CASWDRSRYGYTF.

This clone was counted many times. The V call is TRBV27, the J call TRBJ1-1, with D tentatively TRBD1 (6 bases). Between the trimmed V and J ends, which lost 0 bases and 4 bases, there was a span of 12 bases. Germline CDR1 is MNHEY and CDR2 is SMNVEV (reference sequence). The CDR3 loop spans 15 amino acids. Here the CDR3 DNA reads TGTGCCAGCAGTTTATCAAGGGGGGCGGGCACTGAAGCTTTCTTT. Protein sequence: CASSLSRGAGTEAFF.

Many counts were recorded for this clone. This chain connects TRBV2 to TRBJ2-7; D is perhaps TRBD2 (6 bases). Trimming cost V 3 bases and J 8 bases, with 17 bases left between them. The germline gives CDR1 SNHLY, CDR2 FYNNEI. The CDR3 extends over 14 amino acids. CDR3 residues: CASSDASGPMQQYF. The CDR3 nucleotides are TGTGCCAGCAGTGATGCGAGCGGGCCGATGCAGCAGTACTTC.

This clone is medium-sized. The chain employs TRBV6-2 or TRBV6-3 and TRBJ2-2; the D call may be TRBD1 or TRBD2 (5 bases each). Germline values: CDR1 MNHEY, CDR2 SVGEGT. This CDR3 comprises 15 residues. V lost 6 bases to trimming and J lost 2 bases, with 13 bases between them. CDR3 amino acids: CASSPGTANTGELFF. In DNA, the CDR3 is TGTGCCAGCAGCCCAGGGACGGCTAACACCGGGGAGCTGTTTTTT.

This clone was counted at least ten times. The chain has TRBV4-2 and TRBJ2-7, with TRBD1 matching 7 bases. Trimming took 4 bases from V and 0 from J; bases not matched to a gene: 12. Germline CDR1 and CDR2: LGHNA and YNFKEQ. This CDR3 region has 17 residues. CDR3: CASSRRDRQLGSYEQYF. The CDR3 DNA sequence: TGTGCCAGCAGCCGCCGGGACAGACAACTGGGCTCCTACGAGCAGTACTTC.

This clone appeared many times. J is TRBJ1-2 and V is TRBV30; the D gene is possibly TRBD1 (5 bases). The CDR3 loop spans 12 amino acids. Germline loops: CDR1 GTSNPN, CDR2 SVGIG (reference sequence). Trimming removed 4 bases from V and 5 bases from J, with 11 bases in between. CDR3 coding DNA: TGTGCCTGGACTCCGGGACGGTATGGCTACACCTTC. This sequence encodes CAWTPGRYGYTF.

A remark on this clone: The same CDR3 is also encoded by other DNA sequences in this sample. The V and J genes are TRBV20-1 and TRBJ2-7, with 12 bases identical to TRBD2. CDR1 DFQATT and CDR2 SNEGSKA come from the germline V gene (reference sequence). The CDR3 is 13 residues long. The trim removed 3 bases at V and 3 bases at J, leaving 0 bases unmatched. The CDR3 DNA reads TGCAGTGCTAGGACTAGCGGGGGCTACGAGCAGTACTTC. It specifies CSARTSGGYEQYF.

In this sample, this clone turned up many times. This rearrangement joins TRBV12-3 or TRBV12-4 to TRBJ2-5; D possibly corresponds to TRBD1 (6 bases). V lost 6 bases and J lost 5, with 19 bases in between. This CDR3 has 15 residues. The CDR3, as DNA: TGTGCCAGCAGCCCCGAACAGGGCCTGGGGGAGACCCAGTACTTC. It is translated as CASSPEQGLGETQYF.

This clone appeared many times. The chain joins TRBV12-3 or TRBV12-4 to TRBJ2-5; D may match TRBD1 or TRBD2 (6 bases each). The ends were cut back, 6 bases at V and 6 bases at J, with 20 bases in the middle. The CDR3 contains 15 residues. As DNA, the CDR3 is TGTGCCAGCAGATTACAGGGTTTGGAGGGTAAGACCCAGTACTTC. Translated, it gives CASRLQGLEGKTQYF.

J is TRBJ2-5 and V is TRBV14; the D is unclear. Germline CDR1 SGHDN, CDR2 FVKESK. The CDR3 consists of 14 residues. Trimming pared 3 bases from V and 12 bases from J, leaving 20 bases between. CDR3 amino acids: CASSQGFRATTEYF. CDR3 sequence (DNA): TGTGCCAGCAGCCAGGGTTTTCGGGCCACTACAGAGTACTTC.

This clone was counted at least ten times. A much bigger clone sits one base away, suggesting this may be a read error. The gene calls are TRBV2 and TRBJ2-5; D not certain. The V gene's germline CDR1 is SNHLY and CDR2 FYNNEI. V lost 8 bases and J 2 bases, leaving 3 bases between the germline ends. The CDR3 extends over 10 amino acids. CDR3 loop: CASGQETQYF. The CDR3 DNA sequence: TGTGCCAGCGGTCAAGAGACCCAGTACTTC.

About this clone itself: Since a much larger clone is just one base distant, this may be a read error. The chain recombines TRBV7-7 with TRBJ2-7; D is ambiguous. The CDR3 totals 14 residues. The V gene's germline CDR1 is SSHAT and CDR2 FNYEAQ (reference sequence). The chain's CDR3 is CASRPDQSAYEQYF. The CDR3 nucleotides read TGTGCTAGCAGACCCGACCAGTCCGCCTACGAGCAGTACTTC.

This clone was counted at least ten times. The CDR3 region is CASSYSDRGNYEQYF. CDR3 nucleotides: TGTGCCAGCAGTTACTCGGACAGGGGGAATTACGAGCAGTACTTC. The rearrangement joins TRBV6-5 to TRBJ2-7; TRBD1 agrees at 10 bases. The CDR3 totals 15 residues. CDR1 MNHEY and CDR2 SVGAGI come from the germline V gene. J was trimmed by 4 bases and V by 0 bases; bases with no gene match: 3.

In its sample, this clone ranks as medium-sized. The chain links TRBV27 to TRBJ2-2, with a possible D match to TRBD1 (6 bases). Looked up from germline, CDR1 is MNHEY and CDR2 is SMNVEV (reference sequence). V dropped 5 bases and J dropped 7 bases, with 17 bases sitting between them. The CDR3 has 15 residues. The CDR3 reads CASSIIQGSVGELFF. The CDR3 DNA reads as TGTGCCAGCAGTATTATACAGGGTTCGGTCGGGGAGCTGTTTTTT.

There are many counts of this clone. The chain carries TRBV19 and TRBJ2-3, with 7 bases that match TRBD1. Trimming cost V 0 bases and J 1 base; bases outside gene matches: 7. The CDR3 is 17 residues long. Germline lookup yields CDR1 LNHDA and CDR2 SQIVND (reference sequence). CDR3 protein: CASSIDQPQGGTDTQYF. DNA of the CDR3: TGTGCCAGTAGTATAGATCAACCGCAGGGGGGCACAGATACGCAGTATTTT.

This clone occurred a few times. This sequence joins TRBV3-1 and TRBJ1-1; D not certain. Looked up from germline, CDR1 is LGHDT and CDR2 is YNNKEL (reference sequence). This CDR3 has 14 amino acids. The V gene lost 0 bases and the J gene lost 2 bases, with 7 bases spanning the gap. The chain's CDR3 is CASSQDTRNTEAFF. Written as DNA, the CDR3 is TGTGCCAGCAGCCAAGATACCCGAAACACTGAAGCTTTCTTT.

In its sample, this clone ranks as medium-sized. The chain employs TRBV15 and TRBJ2-7; D remains ambiguous. Trimming left V 3 bases short and J 0 bases short, with 6 bases between. This CDR3 contains 13 residues. CDR1 and CDR2 from the germline V gene are LNHNV and YYDKDF (reference sequence). The CDR3 region has the DNA TGTGCCACCAGCAGGGGCCACTCCTACGAGCAGTACTTC. This gives the protein CATSRGHSYEQYF.

Ten or more counts support this clone. V is TRBV20-1 and J is TRBJ2-1; the match to TRBD2 covers 12 bases. J lost 7 bases, V lost 0 bases, and 7 bases had no gene match. Germline assignment: CDR1 DFQATT and CDR2 SNEGSKA (reference sequence). This CDR3 is built from 16 residues. Here the CDR3 DNA reads TGCAGTGCTAGAGAAATTTCTAGCGGGAGGGTTAATGAGCAGTTCTTC. It is translated as CSAREISSGRVNEQFF.

This clone appeared many times. The chain recombines TRBV15 with TRBJ1-5; 8 nucleotides match TRBD1. Trimming cost V 8 bases and J 5 bases; bases outside gene matches: 5. The CDR3 has 13 amino acids. Germline values: CDR1 LNHNV, CDR2 YYDKDF (reference sequence). The CDR3 bases are TGTGCCACCGCAGGGGGCTTAGATCAGCCCCAGCATTTT. Residues: CATAGGLDQPQHF.